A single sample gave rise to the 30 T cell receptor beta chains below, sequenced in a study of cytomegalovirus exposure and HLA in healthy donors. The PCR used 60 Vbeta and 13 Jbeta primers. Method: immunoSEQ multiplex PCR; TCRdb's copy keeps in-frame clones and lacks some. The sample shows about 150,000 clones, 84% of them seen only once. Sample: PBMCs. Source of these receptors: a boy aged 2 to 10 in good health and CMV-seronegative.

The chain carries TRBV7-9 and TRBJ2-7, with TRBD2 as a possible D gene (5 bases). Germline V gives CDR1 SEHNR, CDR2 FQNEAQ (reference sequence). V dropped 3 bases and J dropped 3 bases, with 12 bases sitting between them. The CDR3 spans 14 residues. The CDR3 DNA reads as TGTGCCAGCAGCTTCGGAGAGGGCAACTACGAGCAGTACTTC. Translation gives CASSFGEGNYEQYF.

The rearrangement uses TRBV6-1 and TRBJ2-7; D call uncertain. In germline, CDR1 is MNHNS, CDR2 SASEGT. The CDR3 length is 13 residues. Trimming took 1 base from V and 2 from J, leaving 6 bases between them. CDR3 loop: CASSEGETYEQYF. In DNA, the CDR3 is TGTGCCAGCAGTGAAGGAGAGACCTACGAGCAGTACTTC.

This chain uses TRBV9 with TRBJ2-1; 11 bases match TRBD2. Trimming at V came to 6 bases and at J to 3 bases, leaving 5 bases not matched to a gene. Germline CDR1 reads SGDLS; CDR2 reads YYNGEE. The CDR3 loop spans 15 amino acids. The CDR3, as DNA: TGTGCCAGCACGACCGGGACTAGCGGCTACAATGAGCAGTTCTTC. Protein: CASTTGTSGYNEQFF.

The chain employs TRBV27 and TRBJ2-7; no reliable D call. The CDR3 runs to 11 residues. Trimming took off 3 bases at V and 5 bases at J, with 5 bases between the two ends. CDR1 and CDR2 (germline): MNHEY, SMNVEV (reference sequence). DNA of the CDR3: TGTGCCAGCAGTTTTAGAAACGAGCAGTACTTC. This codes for CASSFRNEQYF.

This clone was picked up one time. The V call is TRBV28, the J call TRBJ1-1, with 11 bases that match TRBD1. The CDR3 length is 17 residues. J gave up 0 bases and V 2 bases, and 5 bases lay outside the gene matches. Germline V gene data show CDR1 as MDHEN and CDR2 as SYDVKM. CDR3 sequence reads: CASSLPDRGPMNTEAFF. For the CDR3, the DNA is TGTGCCAGCAGTTTACCGGACAGGGGGCCAATGAACACTGAAGCTTTCTTT.

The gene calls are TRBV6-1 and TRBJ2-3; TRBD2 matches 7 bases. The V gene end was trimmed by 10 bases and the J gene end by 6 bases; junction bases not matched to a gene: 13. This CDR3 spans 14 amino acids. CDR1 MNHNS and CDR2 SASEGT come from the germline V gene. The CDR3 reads CATSGGTTYDTQYF. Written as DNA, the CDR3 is TGTGCCACCTCTGGTGGGACTACTTATGATACGCAGTATTTT.

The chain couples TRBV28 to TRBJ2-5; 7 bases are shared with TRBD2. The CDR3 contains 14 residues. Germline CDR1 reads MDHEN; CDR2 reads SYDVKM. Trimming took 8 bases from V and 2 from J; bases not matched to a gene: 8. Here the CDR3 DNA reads TGTGCCAGCCGGGACGCGGGAGCACAAGAGACCCAGTACTTC. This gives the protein CASRDAGAQETQYF.

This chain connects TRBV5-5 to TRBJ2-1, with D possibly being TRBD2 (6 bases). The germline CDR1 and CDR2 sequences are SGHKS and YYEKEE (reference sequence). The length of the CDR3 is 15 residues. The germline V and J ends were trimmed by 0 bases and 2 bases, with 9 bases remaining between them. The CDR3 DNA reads TGTGCCAGCAGCTTGGGCGGGACCCCCTACAATGAGCAGTTCTTC. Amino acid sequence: CASSLGGTPYNEQFF.

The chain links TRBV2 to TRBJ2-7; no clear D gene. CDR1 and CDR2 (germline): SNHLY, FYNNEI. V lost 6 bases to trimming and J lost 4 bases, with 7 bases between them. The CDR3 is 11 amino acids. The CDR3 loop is CASSVQYEQYF. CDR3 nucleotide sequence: TGTGCCAGCAGCGTACAGTACGAGCAGTACTTC.

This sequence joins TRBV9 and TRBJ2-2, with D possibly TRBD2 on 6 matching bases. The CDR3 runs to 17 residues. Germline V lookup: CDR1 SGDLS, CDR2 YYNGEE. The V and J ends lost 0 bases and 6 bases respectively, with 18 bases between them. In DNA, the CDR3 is TGTGCCAGCAGCGTAGAACCCATACGGGAGATCGCCGGGGAGCTGTTTTTT. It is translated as CASSVEPIREIAGELFF.

This chain's CDR3 is CASSSPTESGNTIYF. The CDR3, as DNA: TGTGCCAGCAGCTCACCGACAGAGTCCGGAAACACCATATATTTT. The V and J genes are TRBV13 and TRBJ1-3; D might be TRBD1 (5 bases). Germline V CDR1 and CDR2: PRHDT, FYEKMQ (reference sequence). Trimming shortened V by 4 bases and J by 4 bases, and 14 bases separated the two germline ends. This CDR3 comprises 15 residues.

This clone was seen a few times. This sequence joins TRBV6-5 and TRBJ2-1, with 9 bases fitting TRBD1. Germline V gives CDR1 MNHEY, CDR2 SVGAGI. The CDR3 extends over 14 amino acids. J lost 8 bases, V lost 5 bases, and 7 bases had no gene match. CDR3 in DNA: TGTGCCAGCAGTCGGGACAGGGAACTTCATGAGCAGTTCTTC. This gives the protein CASSRDRELHEQFF.

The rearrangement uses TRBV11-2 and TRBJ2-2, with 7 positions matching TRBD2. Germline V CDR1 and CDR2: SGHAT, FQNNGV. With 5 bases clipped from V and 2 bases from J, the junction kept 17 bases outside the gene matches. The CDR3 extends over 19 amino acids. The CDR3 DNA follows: TGTGCCAGCAGCCCTCATCCCGGGACTACTAGACTAAACACCGGGGAGCTGTTTTTT. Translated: CASSPHPGTTRLNTGELFF.

CDR3 amino acids: CASSSGTSGSNYNEQFF. CDR3 nucleotide sequence: TGCGCCAGCAGCTCCGGGACTAGCGGGAGCAACTACAATGAGCAGTTCTTC. This chain joins TRBV5-1 and TRBJ2-1; 14 bases align to TRBD2. This CDR3 has 17 residues. The junction had 5 bases not matched to a gene; V was cut back by 3 bases and J by 3 bases. Looked up from germline, CDR1 is SGHRS and CDR2 is YFSETQ.

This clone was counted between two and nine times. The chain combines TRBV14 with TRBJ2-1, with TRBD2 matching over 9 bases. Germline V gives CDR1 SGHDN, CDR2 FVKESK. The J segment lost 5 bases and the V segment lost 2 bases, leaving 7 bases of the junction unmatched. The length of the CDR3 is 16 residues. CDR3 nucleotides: TGTGCCAGCAGCCAACAACGACTAGCGGACAACAATGAGCAGTTCTTC. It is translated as CASSQQRLADNNEQFF.

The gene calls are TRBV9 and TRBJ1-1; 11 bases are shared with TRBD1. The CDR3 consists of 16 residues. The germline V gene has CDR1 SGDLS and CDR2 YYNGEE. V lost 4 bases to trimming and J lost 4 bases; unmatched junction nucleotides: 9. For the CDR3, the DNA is TGTGCCAGCAGCCCGGGACAGGGGGAGGGTGGCACTGAAGCTTTCTTT. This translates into CASSPGQGEGGTEAFF.

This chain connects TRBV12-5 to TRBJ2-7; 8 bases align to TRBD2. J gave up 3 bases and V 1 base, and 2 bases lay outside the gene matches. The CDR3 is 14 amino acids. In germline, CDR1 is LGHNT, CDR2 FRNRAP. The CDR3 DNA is TGTGCTAGTGGTTTGGCTAGCGGGTACTACGAGCAGTACTTC. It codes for CASGLASGYYEQYF.

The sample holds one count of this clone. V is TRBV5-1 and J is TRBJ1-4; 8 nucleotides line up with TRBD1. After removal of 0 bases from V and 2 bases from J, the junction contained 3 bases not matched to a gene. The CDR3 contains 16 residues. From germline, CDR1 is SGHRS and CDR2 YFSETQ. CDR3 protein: CASSLEQGGTNEKLFF. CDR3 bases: TGCGCCAGCAGCTTGGAACAGGGGGGCACTAATGAAAAACTGTTTTTT.

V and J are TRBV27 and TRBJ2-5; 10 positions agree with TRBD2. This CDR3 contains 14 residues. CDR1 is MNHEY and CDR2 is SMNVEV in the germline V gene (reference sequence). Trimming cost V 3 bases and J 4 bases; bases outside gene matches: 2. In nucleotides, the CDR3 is TGTGCCAGCAGTTTGGCTAGCGGGAGAGAGACCCAGTACTTC. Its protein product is CASSLASGRETQYF.

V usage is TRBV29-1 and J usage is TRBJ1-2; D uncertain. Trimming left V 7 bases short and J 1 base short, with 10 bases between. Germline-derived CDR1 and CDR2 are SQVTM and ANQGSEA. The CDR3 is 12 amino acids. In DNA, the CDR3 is TGCAGCGGATTTAGATATAACTATGGCTACACCTTC. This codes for CSGFRYNYGYTF.

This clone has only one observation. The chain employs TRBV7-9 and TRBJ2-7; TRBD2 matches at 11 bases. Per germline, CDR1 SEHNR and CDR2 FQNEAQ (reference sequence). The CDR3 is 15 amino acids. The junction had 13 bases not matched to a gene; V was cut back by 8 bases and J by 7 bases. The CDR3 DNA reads TGTGCCAGCGGGACTAGCGGAGACCTATCGGGAGAGCAGTACTTC. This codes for CASGTSGDLSGEQYF.

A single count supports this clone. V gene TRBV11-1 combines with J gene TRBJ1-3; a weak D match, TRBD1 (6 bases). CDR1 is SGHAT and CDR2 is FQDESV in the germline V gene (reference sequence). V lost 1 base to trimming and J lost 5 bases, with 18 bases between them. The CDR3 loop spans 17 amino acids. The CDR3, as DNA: TGTGCCAGCAGCTTAGGGTTTTCGGGGGGCGAGAGAAACACCATATATTTT. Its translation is CASSLGFSGGERNTIYF.

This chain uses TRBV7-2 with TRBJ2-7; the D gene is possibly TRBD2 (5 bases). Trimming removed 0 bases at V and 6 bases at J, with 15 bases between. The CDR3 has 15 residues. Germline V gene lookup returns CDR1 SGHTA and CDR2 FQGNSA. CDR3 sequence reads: CASSLAGRRIGEQYF. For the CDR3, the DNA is TGTGCCAGCAGCTTAGCGGGCCGGAGGATCGGCGAGCAGTACTTC.

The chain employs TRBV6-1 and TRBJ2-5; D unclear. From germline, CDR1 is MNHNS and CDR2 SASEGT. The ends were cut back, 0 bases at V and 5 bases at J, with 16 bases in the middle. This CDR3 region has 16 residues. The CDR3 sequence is CASSEAIVLGVETQYF. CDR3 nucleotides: TGTGCCAGCAGTGAAGCGATAGTACTGGGCGTGGAGACCCAGTACTTC.

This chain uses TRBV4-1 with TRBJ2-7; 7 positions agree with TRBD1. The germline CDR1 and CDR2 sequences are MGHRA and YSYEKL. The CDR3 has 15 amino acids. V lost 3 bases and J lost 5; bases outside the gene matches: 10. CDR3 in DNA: TGCGCCAGCAGCCATCCCGGGACAGTAATAAACGAGCAGTACTTC. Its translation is CASSHPGTVINEQYF.

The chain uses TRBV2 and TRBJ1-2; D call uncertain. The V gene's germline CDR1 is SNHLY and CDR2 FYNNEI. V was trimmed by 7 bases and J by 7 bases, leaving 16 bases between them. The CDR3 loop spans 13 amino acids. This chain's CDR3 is CASTEVEHGGYTF. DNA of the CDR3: TGTGCCAGCACGGAGGTAGAACATGGTGGCTACACCTTC.

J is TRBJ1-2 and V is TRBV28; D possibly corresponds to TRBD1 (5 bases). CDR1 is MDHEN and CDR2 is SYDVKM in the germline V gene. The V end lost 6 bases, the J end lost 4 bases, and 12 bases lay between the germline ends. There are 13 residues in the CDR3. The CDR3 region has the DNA TGTGCCAGCAGATTGGACATCTTCTATGGCTACACCTTC. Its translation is CASRLDIFYGYTF.

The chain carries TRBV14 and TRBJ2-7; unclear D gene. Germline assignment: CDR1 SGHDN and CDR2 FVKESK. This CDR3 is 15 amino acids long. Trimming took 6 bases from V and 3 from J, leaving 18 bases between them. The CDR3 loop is CASSPTGSLLYEQYF. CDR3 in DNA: TGTGCCAGCAGTCCAACCGGGTCTCTACTCTACGAGCAGTACTTC.

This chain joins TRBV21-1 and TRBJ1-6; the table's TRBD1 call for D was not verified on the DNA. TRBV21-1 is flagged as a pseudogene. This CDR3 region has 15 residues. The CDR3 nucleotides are TGTGCCAGCAGCAAAGGGGGCCCAAATAATTCACCCCTCCACTTT. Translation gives CASSKGGPNNSPLHF.

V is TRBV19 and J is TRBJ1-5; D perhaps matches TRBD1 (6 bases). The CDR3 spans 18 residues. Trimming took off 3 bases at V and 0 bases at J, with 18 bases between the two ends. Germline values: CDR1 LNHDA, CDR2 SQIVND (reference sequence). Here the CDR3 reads CASSMMGAAELSNQPQHF. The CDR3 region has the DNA TGTGCCAGTAGTATGATGGGGGCGGCCGAGCTTAGCAATCAGCCCCAGCATTTT.